This TCR beta chain was recorded in a study of blood T cell repertoires in COVID-19. For the study at large: COVID-19 samples from acute and convalescent phases originated in the United States, Italy and Spain. PBMCs, B-cell-depleted T cells, or T cells were the source of the cDNA or gDNA that made up the material.

Patients in Seattle were enrolled during active infection, then followed longitudinally. TCRdb's copy holds only in-frame clones and misses some; the assay was immunoSEQ multiplex PCR. The sample comprises roughly 350,000 clones, 87% of which are singletons, and about 6% rests with the top ten. Source material: peripheral blood. The origin of this receptor is a woman in her fifties or sixties with COVID-19, enrolled during active disease.

CDR3 DNA: TGTGCCAGCAGCGTAGGGGGGGGAGATACGCAGTATTTT. It specifies CASSVGGGDTQYF. The V and J genes are TRBV5-4 and TRBJ2-3; possible D gene TRBD2, 7 bases. Between the trimmed V and J ends, which lost 4 bases and 5 bases, there was a span of 11 bases. Germline CDR1 and CDR2: SGHNT and YYREEE (reference sequence). CDR3 length: 13 residues.